This T cell receptor beta chain was documented in a study of regulatory T cells in long-lasting Graves disease (dated by TCRdb to the early 2020s). About the investigation overall: Antithyroid drugs had been taken for less than 3 months by newly diagnosed Graves' disease patients. A total of around 35 samples underwent TCR sequencing, from about 13 patients with persistent Graves' disease and approximately 20 patients with newly diagnosed Graves' disease. The study was registered as a clinical trial and conducted in China. Persistent Graves' disease patients were compared with newly diagnosed Graves' disease patients by peripheral blood TCR sequencing and RNA sequencing.

This clonotype was counted many times. Its cognate antigen has yet to be identified. The input lacks base qualities; no much larger clone sits a single base away. The protocol used for the library was multiplex PCR. Sequenced on an Illumina HiSeq 4000. To build TCR beta libraries, CDR3 regions were amplified by Arm-PCR using iRepertoire HTBI primers. Gel purification was performed on PCR products prior to sequencing. The study's own analysis went as follows. Gene usage analysis of CDR3 amino acid clonotypes used the 55 to 80 TRBV and about 14 TRBJ segments found across samples. Filtered high-quality paired reads were merged into contigs using COPE and FqMerger. BLAST was used to align contigs to IMGT TRBV, TRBD and TRBJ reference genes, and CDR3 was defined according to IMGT. Clonotypes above 0.1% frequency were classified as highly expanded clones. Shannon entropy served as the measure of repertoire diversity, while the Gini coefficient captured V-J evenness. A clonotype found in more than one individual was treated as public. The public reads were quality trimmed at Q25 with fastp and then assembled into clones with MiXCR by TCRdb, keeping productive beta chains. Each record represents a unique CDR3 protein, reported with the most common genes and DNA among its rows. These V and J calls derive from TCRdb rather than the authors' analysis. Counted in this sample were about 560,000 distinct CDR3 sequences; around 15% of them appeared once. Together, the top ten hold 12% of the sample.

What the authors observed across the whole study: Peripheral blood alone was examined, since thyroid tissue, which constituted the primary lesion, could not be accessed. Persistent Graves' disease patients showed lower TCR Shannon entropy and fewer highly expanded clones than newly diagnosed patients, suggesting clonal expansion. Sequencing and analysis were restricted to the TCR beta chain. The authors acknowledged the small sample size as a limitation that may reduce accuracy. Preferential use of TRBV28, TRBJ1-2 and TRBJ2-5 was observed in persistent disease, whereas TRBV20-1 and TRBJ2-1 were favored in newly diagnosed disease. A larger number of public clonotypes was shared among persistent patients (approximately 2,600) than among newly diagnosed patients (approximately 1,000).

According to the study, the label for this sample's time point signals: newly diagnosed GD, antithyroid drugs for less than 3 months. For both TCR sequencing and RNA sequencing, RNA was extracted from PBMCs using TRIzol. The diagnosis of Graves' disease followed American Thyroid Association guidelines. Patients were recruited from an endocrinology department in Xi'an, China. Each patient gave approximately 8.8 milliliters of peripheral blood, collected in an EDTA anticoagulant tube. Ficoll Paque Plus density gradient separation was used to isolate PBMCs, and no further T cell sorting was performed. An Agilent 2100 Bioanalyzer and agarose gel were used to assess RNA quality, and a NanoDrop 2000 was used to measure RNA concentration. The CDR3 holds 15 amino acids from the cysteine to the phenylalanine. Only CDR3 DNA is held: 45 bases, read in frame from base 1. The germline V gene encodes CDR1 MNHNS and CDR2 SASEGT. V sheds 7 bases and J sheds 0 bases, leaving 13 bases between their ends.

A further study also used this sample, focusing on T cells in Graves' hyperthyroidism and ophthalmopathy. As described in the second report: Stable Graves' hyperthyroidism was defined as the absence of progression to ophthalmopathy over 18 months of follow-up. Hyperthyroidism patients were newly diagnosed, had a disease duration of under 2 months, and were aged 18 to 65 years. The study excluded patients with uncontrolled infections, other autoimmune diseases, pregnancy or lactation. Diagnoses were based on clinical symptoms, serum thyroxine and TRAb, thyroid ultrasound and orbital computed tomography. A first-round RT-PCR of the TCR CDR3 used the HTBI primer set with the Qiagen OneStep RT-PCR kit. Blood samples also contained most of the expanded thyroid clonotypes (frequency above 0.001), which suggests that blood repertoires may reflect thyroid immune responses. In cross-validation, a model built on a 13 V-J signature told ophthalmopathy apart from stable hyperthyroidism with 87.88% sensitivity and roughly 82% specificity, and in testing the same model reached 80%/75%. In validation, the model predicted progression to ophthalmopathy a median of roughly 6.2 months before onset, with about 71% sensitivity and nearly 75% specificity. To identify distinguishing TCR V-J signatures, a discovery cohort of about 100 patients was used, comprising 43 with Graves' ophthalmopathy and around 57 with stable Graves' hyperthyroidism. Whether ophthalmopathy could be predicted prospectively was tested in an independent validation cohort made up of fewer than 20 hyperthyroidism patients plus 17 patients who later progressed to ophthalmopathy. The 80 to 100 discovery patients were randomly divided into training and test sets at a 7:3 ratio. The study also compared thyroid tissue and blood T-cell repertoires from five or six Graves' hyperthyroidism patients. After blood sampling, hyperthyroidism patients were treated with methimazole at a starting dose of 30 mg daily, and ophthalmopathy patients were treated with high-dose intravenous methylprednisolone. Libraries were constructed in a second round of multiplex PCR, after which size selection and purification were performed. Paired-end sequencing of the libraries was performed with 100 bp reads on an Illumina HiSeq2000. SOAPnuke was used to process the raw data, with reads discarded if the reads contained adapters or uncalled bases, had a mean Phred below 15, or lacked an exact constant-primer or identifier match. COPE v1.2.5 was used to merge high-quality paired reads, and clonotypes were defined as unique nucleotide sequences. MiTCR v1.1 was used to align clonotypes to the IMGT TRBV, TRBD and TRBJ reference segments. The analysis included only V-J combinations with a frequency above 0.0001, which together covered 99% to 99.2% of the repertoires. A TCS score was defined as the ratio between F50 (clonal expansion) and ExV (chaos), using BLOSUM62-based TCRdist between CDR3 peptides within each V-J. Welch's t-statistics and random forest reduced around 520 V-J features to 10 to 15, which were used in a naive Bayes classifier (R e1071). No statistical method was used to set the sample size in advance, and investigators knew the group allocation. The paper reports TCR Vbeta CDR3 sequencing of more than 120 peripheral blood samples: 40 or so ophthalmopathy, fewer than 85 hyperthyroidism and 17 progressor patients.

Here the chain combines TRBV6-1 and TRBJ2-1; there is no confident call for the D gene. The sample here was peripheral blood mononuclear cells (PBMCs), taken at new diagnosis, from a patient treated with antithyroid drugs. The clonotype originates from a man younger than 35 with Graves disease. Donor details come from another sample of the same person, matched by shared clones. The CDR3 protein: CASIVQALSYNEQFF. The DNA reads as follows: TGTGCCAGCATAGTTCAGGCCCTCTCCTACAATGAGCAGTTCTTC.